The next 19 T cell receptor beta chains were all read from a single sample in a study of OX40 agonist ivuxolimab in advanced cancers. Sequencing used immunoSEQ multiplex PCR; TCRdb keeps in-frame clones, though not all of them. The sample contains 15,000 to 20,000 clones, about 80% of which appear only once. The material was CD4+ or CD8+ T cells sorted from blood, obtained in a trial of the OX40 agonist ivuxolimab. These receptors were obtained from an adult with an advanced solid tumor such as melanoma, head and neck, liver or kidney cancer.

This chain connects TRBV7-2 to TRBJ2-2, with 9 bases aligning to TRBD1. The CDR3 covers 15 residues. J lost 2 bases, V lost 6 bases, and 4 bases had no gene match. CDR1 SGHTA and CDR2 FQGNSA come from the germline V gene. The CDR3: CASSRQGGNTGELFF. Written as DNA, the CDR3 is TGTGCCAGCAGTCGACAGGGGGGCAACACCGGGGAGCTGTTTTTT.

Here the CDR3 reads CASSLTPTPTSGDQETQYF. In nucleotides, the CDR3 is TGTGCCAGCTCGCTGACCCCGACCCCAACTAGCGGAGACCAAGAGACCCAGTACTTC. This chain links TRBV21-1 with TRBJ2-5; no DNA check was done on the table's D call, TRBD2. TRBV21-1 is recorded as a pseudogene. This CDR3 has 19 residues.

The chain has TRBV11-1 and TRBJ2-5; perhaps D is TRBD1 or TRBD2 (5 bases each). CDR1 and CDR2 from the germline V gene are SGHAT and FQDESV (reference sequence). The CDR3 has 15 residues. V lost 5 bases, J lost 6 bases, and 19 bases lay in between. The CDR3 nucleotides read TGTGCCAGCAGCGTGACCGGGACCGCCGGGAAGACCCAGTACTTC. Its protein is CASSVTGTAGKTQYF.

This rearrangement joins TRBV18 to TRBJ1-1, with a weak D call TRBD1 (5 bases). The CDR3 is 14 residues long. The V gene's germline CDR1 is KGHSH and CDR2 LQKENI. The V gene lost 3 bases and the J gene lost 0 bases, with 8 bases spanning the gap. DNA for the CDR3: TGTGCCAGCTCACCTCGACAGTTGAACACTGAAGCTTTCTTT. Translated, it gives CASSPRQLNTEAFF.

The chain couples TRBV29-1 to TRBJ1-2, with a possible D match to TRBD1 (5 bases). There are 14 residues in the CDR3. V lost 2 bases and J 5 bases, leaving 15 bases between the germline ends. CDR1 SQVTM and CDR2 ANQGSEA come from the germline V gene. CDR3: CSVEPRARAYGYTF. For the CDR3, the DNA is TGCAGCGTTGAACCTAGAGCCAGGGCATATGGCTACACCTTC.

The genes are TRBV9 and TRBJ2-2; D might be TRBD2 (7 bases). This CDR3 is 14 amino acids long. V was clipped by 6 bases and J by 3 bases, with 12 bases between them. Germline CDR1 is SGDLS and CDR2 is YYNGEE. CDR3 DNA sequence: TGTGCCAGCACCGAGGGGGGGTACACCGGGGAGCTGTTTTTT. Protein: CASTEGGYTGELFF.

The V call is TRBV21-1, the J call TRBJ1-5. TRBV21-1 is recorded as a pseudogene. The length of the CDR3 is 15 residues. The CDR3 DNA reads TGTGCCAGCTACCGGGCGGTTTATAGCAATCAGCCCCAGCATTTT. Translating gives CASYRAVYSNQPQHF.

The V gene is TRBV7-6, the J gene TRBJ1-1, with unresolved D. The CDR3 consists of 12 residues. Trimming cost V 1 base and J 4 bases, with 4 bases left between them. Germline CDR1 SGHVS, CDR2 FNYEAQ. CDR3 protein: CASSLDGTEAFF. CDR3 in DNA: TGTGCCAGCAGCTTAGATGGCACTGAAGCTTTCTTT. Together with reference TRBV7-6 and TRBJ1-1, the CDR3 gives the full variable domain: GAGVSQSPRYKVTKRGQDVALRCDPISGHVSLYWYRQALGQGPEFLTYFNYEAQQDKSGLPNDRFSAERPEGSISTLTIQRTEQRDSAMYRCASSLDGTEAFFGQGTRLTVV.

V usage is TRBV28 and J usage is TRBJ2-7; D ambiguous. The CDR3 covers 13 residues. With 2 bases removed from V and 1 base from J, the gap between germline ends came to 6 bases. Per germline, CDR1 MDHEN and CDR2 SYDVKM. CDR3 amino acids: CASSLNPSYEQYF. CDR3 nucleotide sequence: TGTGCCAGCAGTTTAAATCCGTCCTACGAGCAGTACTTC.

CDR3 sequence: CASSARGTSGGPYNEQFF. CDR3 sequence (DNA): TGTGCCAGCAGCGCACGAGGGACTAGCGGGGGCCCCTACAATGAGCAGTTCTTC. The chain employs TRBV9 and TRBJ2-1, with 14 bases fitting TRBD2. This CDR3 spans 18 amino acids. Per the germline V gene, CDR1 is SGDLS and CDR2 is YYNGEE. Losses at the gene ends were 3 bases for V and 2 bases for J; bases not matched to a gene: 7. Drawing the rest from reference TRBV9 and TRBJ2-1, the complete variable domain is DSGVTQTPKHLITATGQRVTLRCSPRSGDLSVYWYQQSLDQGLQFLIQYYNGEERAKGNILERFSAQQFPDLHSELNLSSLELGDSALYFCASSARGTSGGPYNEQFFGPGTRLTVL.

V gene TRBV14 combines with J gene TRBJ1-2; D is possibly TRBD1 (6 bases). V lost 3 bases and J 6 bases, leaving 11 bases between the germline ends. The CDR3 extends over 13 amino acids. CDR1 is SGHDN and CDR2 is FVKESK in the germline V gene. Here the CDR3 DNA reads TGTGCCAGCAGCCATTCCAGGGGACATGGCTACACCTTC. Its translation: CASSHSRGHGYTF.

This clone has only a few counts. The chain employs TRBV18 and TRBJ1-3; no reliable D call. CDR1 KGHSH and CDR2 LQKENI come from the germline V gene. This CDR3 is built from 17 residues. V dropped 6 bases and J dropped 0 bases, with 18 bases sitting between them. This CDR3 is CASSTGAATHSGNTIYF. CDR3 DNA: TGTGCCAGCTCCACCGGCGCGGCTACTCACTCTGGAAACACCATATATTTT.

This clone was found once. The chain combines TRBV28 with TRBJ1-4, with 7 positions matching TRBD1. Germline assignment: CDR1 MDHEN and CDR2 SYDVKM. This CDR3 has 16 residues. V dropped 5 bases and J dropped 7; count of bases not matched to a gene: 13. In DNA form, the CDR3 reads TGTGCCAGCAGTAATATTGACAGGGATGCTAGTGAAAAACTGTTTTTT. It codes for CASSNIDRDASEKLFF.

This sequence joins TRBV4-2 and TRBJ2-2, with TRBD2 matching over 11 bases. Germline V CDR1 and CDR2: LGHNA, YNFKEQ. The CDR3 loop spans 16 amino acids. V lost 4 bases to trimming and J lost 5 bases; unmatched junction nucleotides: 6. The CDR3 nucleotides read TGTGCCAGCAGCCGCCCTGGGACTAGCGGAACCGGGGAGCTGTTTTTT. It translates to CASSRPGTSGTGELFF.

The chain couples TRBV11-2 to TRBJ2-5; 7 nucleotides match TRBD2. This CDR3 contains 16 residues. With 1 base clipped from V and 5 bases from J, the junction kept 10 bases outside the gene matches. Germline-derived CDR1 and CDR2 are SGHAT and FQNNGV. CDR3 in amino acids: CASSLVLGGPGETQYF. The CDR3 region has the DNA TGTGCCAGCAGCTTAGTACTGGGAGGGCCGGGTGAGACCCAGTACTTC.

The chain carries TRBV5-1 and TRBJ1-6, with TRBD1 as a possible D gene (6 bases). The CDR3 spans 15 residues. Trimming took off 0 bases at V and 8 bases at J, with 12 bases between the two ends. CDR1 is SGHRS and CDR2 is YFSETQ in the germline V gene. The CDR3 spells CASSLALRGYSPLHF. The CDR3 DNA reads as TGCGCCAGCAGCTTGGCCCTCAGGGGTTATTCACCCCTCCACTTT.

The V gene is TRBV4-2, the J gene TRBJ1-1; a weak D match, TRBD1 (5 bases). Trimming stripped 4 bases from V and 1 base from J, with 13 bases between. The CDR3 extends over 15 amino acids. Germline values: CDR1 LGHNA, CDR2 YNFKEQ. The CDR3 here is CASSLGGLPNTEAFF. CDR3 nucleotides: TGTGCCAGCAGCCTCGGGGGACTCCCGAACACTGAAGCTTTCTTT.

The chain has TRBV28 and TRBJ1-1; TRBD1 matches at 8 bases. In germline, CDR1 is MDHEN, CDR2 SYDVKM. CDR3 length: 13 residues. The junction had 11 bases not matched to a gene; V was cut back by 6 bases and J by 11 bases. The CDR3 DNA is TGTGCCAGCAGACCTCGACAGGGGCGGGACGCTTTCTTT. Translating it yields CASRPRQGRDAFF.

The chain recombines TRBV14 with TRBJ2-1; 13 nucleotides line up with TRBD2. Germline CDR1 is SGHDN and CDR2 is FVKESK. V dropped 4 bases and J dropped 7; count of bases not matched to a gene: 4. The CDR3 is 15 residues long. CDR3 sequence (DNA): TGTGCCAGCAGCCCGACTAGCGGGAGGCTAAATGAGCAGTTCTTC. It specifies CASSPTSGRLNEQFF.